Sequencing of this T cell receptor beta chain was carried out in a study of multiple sclerosis patients with progressive multifocal leukoencephalopathy. Time point specified: five to six months of natalizumab therapy. The CDR3 has 13 amino acids. CDR1 is MNHEY, CDR2 SVGAGI, per germline. Deletions cut 6 bases from V and 7 bases from J, with 15 bases between. Method: immunoSEQ multiplex PCR; TCRdb's copy keeps in-frame clones and lacks some. Of about 30,000 clones in the sample, just under 90% were seen once. The sequencing used PBMCs, collected from a patient treated with natalizumab. The rearrangement joins TRBV6-5 to TRBJ1-1; D perhaps matches TRBD1 (6 bases). This receptor was obtained from a human donor with multiple sclerosis. CDR3 bases: TGTGCCAGCAGACCACCCGCGACAGGTGAAGCTTTCTTT. Translated, it gives CASRPPATGEAFF.